This is a list of T cell receptor beta chains from one sample in a study of T-cell reconstitution after alpha-beta-depleted transplantation in children. TCRdb reprocessed the PCR reads with MiXCR, giving one entry per CDR3 protein. This sample has some 290,000 distinct CDR3 sequences; about a quarter occur once, and the top ten carry roughly 9.8%. The sample consisted of PBMCs, mostly from graft donor cells, taken 180 days after TCRalphabeta/CD19-depleted stem cell transplant. These receptors came from a male patient between 10 and 17 years old who had a stem cell transplant for acute lymphoblastic leukemia, so the T cells may come from the graft donor. CDR3s include the opening cysteine and the closing phenylalanine or tryptophan. The D gene is left open where the match is weak. A clone size is listed for some rows: how often the clone was seen (once, few, many), or a class if it is expanded.

clone size	V gene	J gene	D gene	CDR3 DNA	CDR3 protein
many	TRBV4-3	TRBJ2-2	NA	TGCGCCAGCAGCCAGGACTTGAACACCGGGGAGCTGTTTTTT	CASSQDLNTGELFF
few	TRBV15	TRBJ2-2	NA	TGTGCCACCCGGTACGGGCCCTCGAACACCGGGGAGCTGTTTTTT	CATRYGPSNTGELFF
NA	TRBV6-5	TRBJ2-1	TRBD2	TGTGCCAGCAGTTACGAACTAGCGGGAGGTCCCTACAATGAGCAGTTCTTC	CASSYELAGGPYNEQFF
NA	TRBV7-3	TRBJ2-5	TRBD2	TGTGCCAGCAGTGCTATTAAGGCGGGGGGAGGGACCCAGTACTTC	CASSAIKAGGGTQYF
few	TRBV5-1	TRBJ2-2	TRBD2	TGCGCCAGCAGCCGGGGACTAGCGGGGAACGGGGAGCTGTTTTTT	CASSRGLAGNGELFF
NA	TRBV6-1	TRBJ1-2	NA	TGTGCCAGCAGTGAATTCTTACGACCAAACTATGGCTACACCTTC	CASSEFLRPNYGYTF
many	TRBV5-6	TRBJ2-7	TRBD1	TGCGCCAGCAGCTTGGACAGGGGCTACGAGCAGTACTTC	CASSLDRGYEQYF
NA	TRBV20-1	TRBJ1-3	NA	TGCAGTGCTAGAAACATGGAGTTGGTTGCTGGAAACACCATATATTTT	CSARNMELVAGNTIYF
NA	TRBV2	TRBJ2-1	NA	TGTGCCAGCAGGTATCCGGGACATTCCAACAATGAGCAGTTCTTC	CASRYPGHSNNEQFF
few	TRBV10-2	TRBJ2-3	TRBD2	TGCGCCAGATTTCGCCTAGCGGCTAGCACAGATACGCAGTATTTT	CARFRLAASTDTQYF
NA	TRBV12-3/TRBV12-4	TRBJ2-2	NA	TGTGCCAGCAGCTCCTTTACCCACTACACCGGGGAGCTGTTTTTT	CASSSFTHYTGELFF
NA	TRBV29-1	TRBJ2-7	NA	TGCAGCGTTGGAGGACAGAGCTCCTCCTACGAGCAGTACTTC	CSVGGQSSSYEQYF
few	TRBV4-1	TRBJ2-7	TRBD2	TGCGCCAGCAGCCCTAGGGGCCTAGCGGGGGACCCACACGAGCAGTACTTC	CASSPRGLAGDPHEQYF
few	TRBV14	TRBJ1-2	NA	TGTGCCAGCAGCCGAGGGGGGCCCGCCTACACCTTC	CASSRGGPAYTF
NA	TRBV9	TRBJ2-1	NA	TGTGCCAGCAGCGTAGGGAGAGGAGGGCCAGTCTTCTACAATGAGCAGTTCTTC	CASSVGRGGPVFYNEQFF
few	TRBV15	TRBJ1-1	NA	TGTGCCACCAGCAGTGCAAGTGGCGAGTCCGGGCACACTGAAGCTTTCTTT	CATSSASGESGHTEAFF
few	TRBV7-6	TRBJ2-7	NA	TGTGCCAGCAGCGAGGTGGACCGCTACGAGCAGTACTTC	CASSEVDRYEQYF
NA	TRBV9	TRBJ1-2	NA	TGTGCCAGCACCTTGGGGGCTAACTATGGCTACACCTTC	CASTLGANYGYTF
NA	TRBV21-1	TRBJ1-4	NA	TGTGCCAGCAGCACTTCCTCCGGGACTCACATTGGAGAAAAACTGTTTTTT	CASSTSSGTHIGEKLFF
NA	TRBV13	TRBJ2-7	NA	TGTGCCAGCAGCTCCAATACCTACGAGCAGTACTTC	CASSSNTYEQYF
many	TRBV5-1	TRBJ2-1	NA	TGCGCCAGCAGCCCGTTCGGGAGCTCCCGATACAATGAGCAGTTCTTC	CASSPFGSSRYNEQFF